This T cell receptor (beta chain) was captured by sequencing in a study of T cells after yellow fever vaccination. About the study: Preparing low-cell-number fractions relied on SMART-Seq v4 Ultra Low Input. Study-level findings and limits: The study noted that FACS-sorted repertoires could contain abundant clonotypes contaminating from the bulk population.

TCRdb passed the 5' RACE reads through MiXCR, listing each CDR3 protein once. The sample has hundreds of thousands of distinct CDR3 sequences, approximately 9% seen once. The CDR3 totals 14 residues. Germline lookup yields CDR1 MNHEY and CDR2 SMNVEV (reference sequence). V shed 4 bases and J 5 bases; nucleotides not matched to a gene: 5. This clonotype was seen only a few times. Its matching antigen is unknown. The receptor's source is a man aged 18 to 29 who received the YFV17D yellow fever vaccine. The V gene is TRBV27, the J gene TRBJ1-2; TRBD1 matches 9 bases. Sequencing used PBMCs, obtained on the day of the first yellow fever vaccination. The DNA for the CDR3 is TGTGCCAGCAGTTGGGGACAGGGCGTTTATGGCTACACCTTC. It specifies CASSWGQGVYGYTF.